The 24 T cell receptor beta chains below were found in one sample sequenced in a study of blood T cell repertoires in COVID-19. Sequenced by immunoSEQ multiplex PCR; TCRdb stores in-frame clones only, minus some. The data show more than 100,000 clones, with 80% seen just once and 16% held by the top ten. Sequenced sample: peripheral blood. The receptors stem from a man aged 55 to 70 with active or convalescent COVID-19.

The chain has TRBV7-9 and TRBJ2-3, with D possibly TRBD2 on 5 matching bases. V was trimmed by 2 bases and J by 1 base, leaving 10 bases between them. Germline CDR1 reads SEHNR; CDR2 reads FQNEAQ (reference sequence). This CDR3 has 15 amino acids. CDR3 residues: CASSLSSAGTDTQYF. The CDR3 DNA reads as TGTGCCAGCAGCTTATCTTCAGCGGGCACAGATACGCAGTATTTT.

In this sample, this clone turned up once. The chain carries TRBV28 and TRBJ1-1; D unresolved. The CDR3 is 13 residues long. V was trimmed by 10 bases and J by 3 bases, leaving 15 bases between them. Germline V gene data show CDR1 as MDHEN and CDR2 as SYDVKM. Here the CDR3 DNA reads TGTGCCACAAAGTACTTCCGGGACACTGAAGCTTTCTTT. Translating gives CATKYFRDTEAFF.

This clone is a singleton in its sample. CDR3 DNA: TGTGCCAGCAGCCTCTCAAGAGGCTACAATGAGCAGTTCTTC. It codes for CASSLSRGYNEQFF. This chain uses TRBV3-1 (or the pseudogene TRBV3-2) with TRBJ2-1; unclear D gene. Germline V gene data show CDR1 as LGHDT and CDR2 as YNNKEL (reference sequence). Deletions cut 4 bases from V and 3 bases from J, with 10 bases between. This CDR3 has 14 residues.

This chain uses TRBV10-3 with TRBJ2-7; 13 bases are shared with TRBD2. V gave up 0 bases and J gave up 6 bases; unmatched junction bases: 5. The length of the CDR3 is 16 residues. Germline CDR1 reads ENHRY; CDR2 reads SYGVKD. CDR3 nucleotides: TGTGCCATCAGTGAGTCTCGGACTAGCGGGAGTGGCGAGCAGTACTTC. Translating gives CAISESRTSGSGEQYF.

A single count supports this clone. The chain combines TRBV19 with TRBJ2-1, with D perhaps TRBD2 (5 bases). CDR1 is LNHDA, CDR2 SQIVND, per germline (reference sequence). This CDR3 contains 13 residues. Trimming removed 5 bases from V and 9 bases from J, with 14 bases in between. The CDR3 reads CASSQSGLGEQFF. The CDR3 bases are TGTGCCAGTAGTCAAAGCGGTTTGGGTGAGCAGTTCTTC.

This sequence joins TRBV7-9 and TRBJ2-3; D perhaps matches TRBD1 (5 bases). CDR1 and CDR2 (germline): SEHNR, FQNEAQ (reference sequence). V lost 5 bases to trimming and J lost 4 bases, with 13 bases between them. The CDR3 has 14 amino acids. The CDR3 coding sequence is TGTGCCAGCAGCCTCAGGGTTGGCCCAGATACGCAGTATTTT. It encodes CASSLRVGPDTQYF.

The chain recombines TRBV28 with TRBJ1-5; D is uncertain. Germline values: CDR1 MDHEN, CDR2 SYDVKM. V was trimmed by 4 bases and J by 11 bases, leaving 15 bases between them. The CDR3 spans 13 residues. Written as DNA, the CDR3 is TGTGCCAGCAGTTGGGCAGCCCTAGCGTCCCAGCATTTT. It encodes CASSWAALASQHF.

The CDR3, as DNA: TGTGCCAGTAGTATCGGGAGAAGGAATCAGCCCCAGCATTTT. Translation: CASSIGRRNQPQHF. The rearrangement joins TRBV19 to TRBJ1-5; D is ambiguous. Germline assignment: CDR1 LNHDA and CDR2 SQIVND (reference sequence). The CDR3 runs 14 residues. Trimming cost V 3 bases and J 4 bases, with 10 bases left between them.

This clone was seen once. The V and J genes are TRBV30 and TRBJ1-1; D is uncertain. Between the trimmed V and J ends, which lost 3 bases and 4 bases, there was a span of 9 bases. The CDR3 loop spans 12 amino acids. Germline loops: CDR1 GTSNPN, CDR2 SVGIG (reference sequence). In DNA form, the CDR3 reads TGTGCCTGGAGGCCACGGAGCACTGAAGCTTTCTTT. This encodes CAWRPRSTEAFF.

The J gene is TRBJ1-2, the V gene TRBV11-2; D call uncertain. CDR1 is SGHAT, CDR2 FQNNGV, per germline. V was clipped by 5 bases and J by 0 bases, with 10 bases between them. This CDR3 is 14 amino acids long. CDR3 nucleotides: TGTGCCAGCAGCCCCCCCCTACCTAACTATGGCTACACCTTC. Translating gives CASSPPLPNYGYTF.

The V and J genes are TRBV11-2 and TRBJ2-5; possibly TRBD2 for D (6 bases). CDR3 size: 11 residues. Germline V gives CDR1 SGHAT, CDR2 FQNNGV. Between the trimmed V and J ends, which lost 6 bases and 7 bases, there was a span of 9 bases. CDR3 nucleotide sequence: TGTGCCAGCAGGGGGGGATGGACCCAGTACTTC. The encoded protein is CASRGGWTQYF.

CDR3 sequence reads: CAWRAGDRGVSPLHF. CDR3 bases: TGTGCCTGGAGGGCTGGGGACAGGGGGGTTTCACCCCTCCACTTT. V and J are TRBV30 and TRBJ1-6, with TRBD1 matching over 11 bases. Trimming removed 3 bases from V and 9 bases from J; junction bases left unmatched: 7. Germline CDR1 GTSNPN, CDR2 SVGIG (reference sequence). This CDR3 comprises 15 residues.

In this sample, this clone turned up a few times. This chain connects TRBV28 to TRBJ2-2, with 7 bases identical to TRBD2. The CDR3 covers 14 residues. With 7 bases clipped from V and 4 bases from J, the junction kept 6 bases outside the gene matches. Germline assignment: CDR1 MDHEN and CDR2 SYDVKM. In nucleotides, the CDR3 is TGTGCCAGCAAATTCCGGGAGGTCACCGGGGAGCTGTTTTTT. Its protein is CASKFREVTGELFF.

This clone has a handful of counts. V is TRBV3-1 (or the pseudogene TRBV3-2) and J is TRBJ2-1; 10 nucleotides agree with TRBD1. The CDR3 runs 14 residues. The V and J ends lost 6 bases and 7 bases, in that order; junction bases with no gene match: 6. Germline assignment: CDR1 LGHDT and CDR2 YNNKEL (reference sequence). CDR3 in DNA: TGTGCCAGCAGTCATGACAGGGGGCGGAATGAGCAGTTCTTC. Encoded protein: CASSHDRGRNEQFF.

This clone is a singleton in its sample. The chain combines TRBV5-4 with TRBJ1-1; D ambiguous. Germline values: CDR1 SGHNT, CDR2 YYREEE (reference sequence). CDR3 size: 13 residues. V lost 0 bases to trimming and J lost 6 bases, with 9 bases between them. CDR3 in amino acids: CASSLGPGAEAFF. CDR3 sequence (DNA): TGTGCCAGCAGCTTGGGGCCTGGAGCTGAAGCTTTCTTT.

This chain joins TRBV6-6 and TRBJ2-7; weak D call: TRBD2 (5 bases). CDR3 size: 13 residues. The V and J ends lost 5 bases and 6 bases respectively, with 14 bases between them. Germline lookup yields CDR1 MNHNY and CDR2 SVGAGI (reference sequence). The CDR3 nucleotides read TGTGCCAGCAGTCTCCGATCTAGCTCCGAGCAGTACTTC. It is translated as CASSLRSSSEQYF.

V is TRBV29-1 and J is TRBJ1-5, with a possible D match to TRBD1 (6 bases). V was shortened by 6 bases and J by 9 bases, with 18 bases between the two germline ends. Germline V gene sequence: CDR1 SQVTM, CDR2 ANQGSEA. The CDR3 has 13 residues. The CDR3 reads CSVKEGGQGPQHF. The DNA for the CDR3 is TGCAGCGTCAAGGAGGGGGGGCAAGGGCCCCAGCATTTT.

This chain joins TRBV7-9 and TRBJ1-6; TRBD1 matches 8 bases. From germline, CDR1 is SEHNR and CDR2 FQNEAQ (reference sequence). J lost 10 bases, V lost 3 bases, and 2 bases had no gene match. CDR3 length: 13 amino acids. The chain's CDR3 is CASSLTGESPLHF. The CDR3 coding sequence is TGTGCCAGCAGCTTGACAGGGGAGTCACCCCTCCACTTT.

Ten or more counts support this clone. The chain carries TRBV4-3 and TRBJ1-4; a weak D match, TRBD1 (6 bases). Trimming stripped 0 bases from V and 8 bases from J, with 16 bases between. The CDR3 spans 16 residues. CDR1 is LGHNA and CDR2 is YSLEER in the germline V gene. The CDR3 region has the DNA TGCGCCAGCAGCCAAGATTTGGGGGCCCGGCGGGAAAAACTGTTTTTT. Protein: CASSQDLGARREKLFF.

V is TRBV28 and J is TRBJ1-5; 11 bases fit TRBD1. This CDR3 has 14 amino acids. CDR1 and CDR2 from the germline V gene are MDHEN and SYDVKM. The ends lost 11 bases at V and 4 bases at J; junction bases unmatched: 7. In DNA, the CDR3 is TGTGCCGGACAGGGGGCGGGTTGGAATCAGCCCCAGCATTTT. Encoded protein: CAGQGAGWNQPQHF.

The genes are TRBV9 and TRBJ1-1, with a possible D match to TRBD1 (6 bases). The CDR3 is made up of 14 amino acids. CDR1 and CDR2 (germline): SGDLS, YYNGEE. The V and J ends lost 1 base and 5 bases respectively, with 12 bases between them. This CDR3 reads CASSVSRQGTEAFF. In DNA form, the CDR3 reads TGTGCCAGCAGCGTAAGTAGGCAGGGGACTGAAGCTTTCTTT.

The J gene is TRBJ2-7, the V gene TRBV15, with TRBD1 identical over 8 bases. J was trimmed by 5 bases and V by 5 bases; bases with no gene match: 8. Germline V lookup: CDR1 LNHNV, CDR2 YYDKDF (reference sequence). This CDR3 comprises 14 residues. CDR3 coding DNA: TGTGCCACCAGCTCACGGACAGGGAGCCACGAGCAGTACTTC. Its translation: CATSSRTGSHEQYF.

This clone is a singleton in its sample. The V gene is TRBV2, the J gene TRBJ2-1; D is uncertain. Trimming stripped 3 bases from V and 9 bases from J, with 12 bases between. CDR3 length equals 13 residues. Germline V gene data show CDR1 as SNHLY and CDR2 as FYNNEI. In nucleotides, the CDR3 is TGTGCCAGCAGTGATCTGAGAAATCGTGAGCAGTTCTTC. It is translated as CASSDLRNREQFF.

This rearrangement joins TRBV9 to TRBJ2-7; a possible D gene is TRBD1 (6 bases). CDR1 is SGDLS, CDR2 YYNGEE, per germline. Deletions cut 3 bases from V and 5 bases from J, with 18 bases between. The CDR3 loop spans 15 amino acids. The CDR3 nucleotides are TGTGCCAGCAGCGCTATGGACAGCCGGTGGCACGAGCAGTACTTC. The encoded protein is CASSAMDSRWHEQYF.